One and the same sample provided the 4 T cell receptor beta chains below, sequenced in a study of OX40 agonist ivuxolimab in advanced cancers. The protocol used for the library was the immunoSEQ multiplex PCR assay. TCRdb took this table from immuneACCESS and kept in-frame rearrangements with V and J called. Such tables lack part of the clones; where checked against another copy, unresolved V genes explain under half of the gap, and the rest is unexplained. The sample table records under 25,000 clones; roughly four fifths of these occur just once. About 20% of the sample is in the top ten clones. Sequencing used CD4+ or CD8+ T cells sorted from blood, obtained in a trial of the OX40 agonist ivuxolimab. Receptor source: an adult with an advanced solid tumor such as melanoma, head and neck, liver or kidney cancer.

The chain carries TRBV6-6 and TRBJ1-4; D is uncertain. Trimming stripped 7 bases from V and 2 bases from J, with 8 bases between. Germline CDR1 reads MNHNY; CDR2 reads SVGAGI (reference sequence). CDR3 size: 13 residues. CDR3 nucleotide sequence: TGTGCCAGCAATTCCGTGACTAATGAAAAACTGTTTTTT. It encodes CASNSVTNEKLFF.

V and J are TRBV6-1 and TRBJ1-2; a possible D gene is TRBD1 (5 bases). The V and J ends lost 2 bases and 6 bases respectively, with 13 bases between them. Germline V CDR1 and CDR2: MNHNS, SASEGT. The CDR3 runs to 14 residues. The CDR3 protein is CASSELMGGNGYTF. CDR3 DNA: TGTGCCAGCAGTGAATTGATGGGGGGTAATGGCTACACCTTC.

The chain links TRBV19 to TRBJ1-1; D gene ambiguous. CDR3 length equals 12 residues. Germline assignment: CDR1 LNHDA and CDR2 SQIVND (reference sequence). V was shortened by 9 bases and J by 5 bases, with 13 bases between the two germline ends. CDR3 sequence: CASQEGWTEAFF. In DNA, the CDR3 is TGTGCCAGCCAGGAGGGTTGGACTGAAGCTTTCTTT.

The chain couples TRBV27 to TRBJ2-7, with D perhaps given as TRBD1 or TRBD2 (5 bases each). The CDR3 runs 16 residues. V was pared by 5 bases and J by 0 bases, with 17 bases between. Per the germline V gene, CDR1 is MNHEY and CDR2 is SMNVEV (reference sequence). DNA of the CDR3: TGTGCCAGCAGTGCCACTTCCGGGACGAGCTCCTACGAGCAGTACTTC. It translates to CASSATSGTSSYEQYF.